This T cell receptor (beta chain) stems from a study of metastatic and nonmetastatic thyroid tumors. The CDR3 runs to 14 residues. In germline, CDR1 is MNHEY, CDR2 SVGAGI. With V trimmed by 4 bases and J by 5 bases, 7 bases remained unmatched. From the PCR reads, TCRdb re-called clones with MiXCR. The sample shows about 19,000 clones, roughly 33% of them seen only once. This clone was recorded a few times. Ahead of thyroid surgery, no patient had received treatment of any kind. The rearrangement joins TRBV6-5 to TRBJ1-2, with TRBD1 matching 7 bases. Sequencing was performed on adjacent normal tissue. This clonotype was sampled from a female donor with papillary thyroid cancer or a benign thyroid nodule (not recorded which). Some clones in this sample may be carry-over from other donors' samples. CDR3 bases: TGTGCCAGCAGTTTGGGACAGAGATCGTATGGCTACACCTTC. This gives the protein CASSLGQRSYGYTF.